A selection of T cell receptor beta chains follows, all from one sample in a study of beta chain features in type 1 diabetes. Profiling relied on immunoSEQ multiplex PCR, and the TCRdb table lists in-frame clones only, not all of them. The sample records 350,000 to 450,000 clones, around 13% being singletons. Source material: naive CD4+ T cells from blood. Receptor source: a man younger than 40 in good health. Each CDR3 is given with its conserved first and last residue. The D gene is left open where the match is weak.

v_gene: TRBV5-4; d_gene: -; j_gene: TRBJ1-2; CDR3aa: CASSLGRLYGYTF
v_gene: TRBV29-1; d_gene: -; j_gene: TRBJ1-1; CDR3aa: CSSSQGNTEAFF
v_gene: TRBV4-1; d_gene: -; j_gene: TRBJ1-5; CDR3aa: CASSRPGRNQPQHF
v_gene: TRBV6-1; d_gene: TRBD1; j_gene: TRBJ1-5; CDR3aa: CASSAATGGLRNQPQHF
v_gene: TRBV4-3; d_gene: TRBD2; j_gene: TRBJ2-4; CDR3aa: CASSQTIAGGKNIQYF
v_gene: TRBV9; d_gene: TRBD2; j_gene: TRBJ2-1; CDR3aa: CASSFSGTSGYNEQFF
v_gene: TRBV29-1; d_gene: -; j_gene: TRBJ2-5; CDR3aa: CSGKTGRVETQYF
v_gene: TRBV7-9; d_gene: -; j_gene: TRBJ2-3; CDR3aa: CAEGGRGGTDTQYF
v_gene: TRBV29-1; d_gene: -; j_gene: TRBJ1-1; CDR3aa: CSVDKLDMNTEAFF
v_gene: TRBV7-3; d_gene: -; j_gene: TRBJ2-1; CDR3aa: CASSPDPYNEQFF
v_gene: TRBV5-6; d_gene: TRBD2; j_gene: TRBJ2-7; CDR3aa: CASRRSGGGTPYEQYF
v_gene: TRBV7-3; d_gene: -; j_gene: TRBJ2-5; CDR3aa: CASSAVAGIETQYF
v_gene: TRBV9; d_gene: TRBD1; j_gene: TRBJ2-2; CDR3aa: CASSVAGGGLNTGELFF
v_gene: TRBV25-1; d_gene: -; j_gene: TRBJ2-1; CDR3aa: CASKEGGEQFF
v_gene: TRBV7-9; d_gene: -; j_gene: TRBJ2-1; CDR3aa: CASSNRAALNEQFF
v_gene: TRBV7-9; d_gene: TRBD1; j_gene: TRBJ2-7; CDR3aa: CASSLASGQSFYEQYF
v_gene: TRBV11-3; d_gene: -; j_gene: TRBJ2-5; CDR3aa: CASSFSGTAQMETQYF
v_gene: TRBV7-2; d_gene: TRBD1; j_gene: TRBJ2-5; CDR3aa: CASSPEPRGSETQYF
v_gene: TRBV9; d_gene: -; j_gene: TRBJ2-3; CDR3aa: CASSVGGTQGTDTQYF
v_gene: TRBV19; d_gene: -; j_gene: TRBJ1-2; CDR3aa: CASSIDLGRPYGYTF
v_gene: TRBV9; d_gene: TRBD2; j_gene: TRBJ2-3; CDR3aa: CASSVATGGGEDTQYF
v_gene: TRBV2; d_gene: TRBD2; j_gene: TRBJ2-1; CDR3aa: CASTDMALAGQWDEQFF
v_gene: TRBV7-9; d_gene: -; j_gene: TRBJ1-5; CDR3aa: CASSLSGVGNQPQHF
v_gene: TRBV11-1; d_gene: -; j_gene: TRBJ2-5; CDR3aa: CASSLKEETQYF
v_gene: TRBV6-5; d_gene: -; j_gene: TRBJ2-7; CDR3aa: CASTKRTEKYEQYF
v_gene: TRBV30; d_gene: -; j_gene: TRBJ2-1; CDR3aa: CAWSVSVLQVRNEQFF
v_gene: TRBV9; d_gene: -; j_gene: TRBJ2-5; CDR3aa: CASSVRSAGAQETQYF
v_gene: TRBV5-1; d_gene: -; j_gene: TRBJ2-6; CDR3aa: CASSLGSEANVLTF
v_gene: TRBV30; d_gene: -; j_gene: TRBJ1-5; CDR3aa: CAWSRAGRVNQPQHF
v_gene: TRBV5-5; d_gene: -; j_gene: TRBJ2-6; CDR3aa: CATRRGHVSGANVLTF
v_gene: TRBV19; d_gene: -; j_gene: TRBJ1-2; CDR3aa: CASRGTREGNYGYTF
v_gene: TRBV4-1; d_gene: -; j_gene: TRBJ1-1; CDR3aa: CASSEARGWTFF
v_gene: TRBV6-6; d_gene: -; j_gene: TRBJ1-2; CDR3aa: CAYRSTDSALYGYTF
v_gene: TRBV27; d_gene: -; j_gene: TRBJ2-7; CDR3aa: CASSLEGYEQYF
v_gene: TRBV7-9; d_gene: -; j_gene: TRBJ1-2; CDR3aa: CASSPRTNYGYTF
v_gene: TRBV7-2; d_gene: TRBD2; j_gene: TRBJ2-3; CDR3aa: CASSLGSASGIRQYF
v_gene: TRBV6-4; d_gene: TRBD1; j_gene: TRBJ2-3; CDR3aa: CASSATGSRLDTQYF
v_gene: TRBV5-4; d_gene: TRBD1; j_gene: TRBJ2-3; CDR3aa: CASSFRDRTTDTQYF
v_gene: TRBV9; d_gene: TRBD2; j_gene: TRBJ2-3; CDR3aa: CASSPRGGFTDTQYF
v_gene: TRBV7-3; d_gene: -; j_gene: TRBJ2-1; CDR3aa: CASSLGSNEQFF
v_gene: TRBV7-2; d_gene: -; j_gene: TRBJ1-4; CDR3aa: CASSLGGNNEKLFF
v_gene: TRBV4-3; d_gene: -; j_gene: TRBJ1-1; CDR3aa: CASSQDGGAGNTEAFF
v_gene: TRBV5-1; d_gene: TRBD1; j_gene: TRBJ2-1; CDR3aa: CASSLGDRAHNEQFF
v_gene: TRBV9; d_gene: -; j_gene: TRBJ1-2; CDR3aa: CASSVAGGSGRYGYTF
v_gene: TRBV6-5; d_gene: TRBD1; j_gene: TRBJ1-1; CDR3aa: CASSYPGQGAEAFF